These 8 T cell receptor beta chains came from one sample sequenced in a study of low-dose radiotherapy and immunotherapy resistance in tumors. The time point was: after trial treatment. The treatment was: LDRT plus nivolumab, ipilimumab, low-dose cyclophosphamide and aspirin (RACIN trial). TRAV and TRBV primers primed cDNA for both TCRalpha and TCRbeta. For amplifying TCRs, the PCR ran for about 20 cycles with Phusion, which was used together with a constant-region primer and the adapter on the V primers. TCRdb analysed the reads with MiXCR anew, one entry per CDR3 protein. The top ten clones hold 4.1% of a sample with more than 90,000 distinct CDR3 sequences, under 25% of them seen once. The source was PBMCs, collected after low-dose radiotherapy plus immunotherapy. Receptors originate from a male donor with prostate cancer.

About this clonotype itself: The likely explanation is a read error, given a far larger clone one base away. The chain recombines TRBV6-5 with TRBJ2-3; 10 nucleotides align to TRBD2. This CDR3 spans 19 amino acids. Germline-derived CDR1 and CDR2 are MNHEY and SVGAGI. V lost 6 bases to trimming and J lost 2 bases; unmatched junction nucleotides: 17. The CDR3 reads CASSPPGLATQKDTDTQYF. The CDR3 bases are TGTGCCAGCAGCCCTCCGGGACTAGCGACCCAAAAAGACACAGATACGCAGTATTTT.

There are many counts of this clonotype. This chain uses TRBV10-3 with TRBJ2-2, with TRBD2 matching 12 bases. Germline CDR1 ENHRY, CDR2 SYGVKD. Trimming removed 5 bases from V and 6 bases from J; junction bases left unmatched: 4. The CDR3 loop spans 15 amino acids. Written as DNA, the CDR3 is TGTGCCATCAGTTCTTCTAGCGGGGGGGCCGGGGAGCTGTTTTTT. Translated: CAISSSSGGAGELFF.

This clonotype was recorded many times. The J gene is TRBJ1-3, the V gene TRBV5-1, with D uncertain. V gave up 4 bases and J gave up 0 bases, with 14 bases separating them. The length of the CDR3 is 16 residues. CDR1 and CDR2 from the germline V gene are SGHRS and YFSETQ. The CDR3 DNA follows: TGCGCCAGCAGCCCTACAATTTCCTCCTCTGGAAACACCATATATTTT. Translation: CASSPTISSSGNTIYF.

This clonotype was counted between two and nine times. The CDR3 here is CASYRTNKQETQYF. The CDR3 region has the DNA TGCGCCAGCTACCGGACTAACAAACAAGAGACCCAGTACTTC. The rearrangement joins TRBV5-1 to TRBJ2-5; TRBD2 is a possible D gene (6 bases). The CDR3 runs to 14 residues. V dropped 7 bases and J dropped 2 bases, with 15 bases sitting between them. Germline V gene sequence: CDR1 SGHRS, CDR2 YFSETQ. The full variable domain, its missing parts supplied by reference TRBV5-1 and TRBJ2-5, is KAGVTQTPRYLIKTRGQQVTLSCSPISGHRSVSWYQQTPGQGLQFLFEYFSETQRNKGNFPGRFSGRQFSNSRSEMNVSTLELGDSALYLCASYRTNKQETQYFGPGTRLLVL.

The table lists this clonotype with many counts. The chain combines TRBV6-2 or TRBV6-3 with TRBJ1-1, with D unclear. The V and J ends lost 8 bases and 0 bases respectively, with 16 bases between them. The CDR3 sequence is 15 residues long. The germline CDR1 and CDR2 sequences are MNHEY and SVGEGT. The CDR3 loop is CASYTAGYLNTEAFF. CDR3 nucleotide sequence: TGTGCCAGCTATACAGCCGGGTATTTGAACACTGAAGCTTTCTTT.

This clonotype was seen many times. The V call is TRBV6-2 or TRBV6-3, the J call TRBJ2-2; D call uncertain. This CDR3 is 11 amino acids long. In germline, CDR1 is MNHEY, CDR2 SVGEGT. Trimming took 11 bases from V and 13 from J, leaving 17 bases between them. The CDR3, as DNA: TGTGCCCGTAATAGGCAGTTCGGGCTGTTTTTT. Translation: CARNRQFGLFF.

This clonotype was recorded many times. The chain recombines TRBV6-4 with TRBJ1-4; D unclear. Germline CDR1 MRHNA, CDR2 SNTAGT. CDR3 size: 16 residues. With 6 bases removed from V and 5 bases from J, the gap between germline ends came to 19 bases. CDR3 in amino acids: CASSEKRPRPNEKLFF. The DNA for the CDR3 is TGTGCCAGCAGCGAAAAACGACCGAGACCGAATGAAAAACTGTTTTTT.

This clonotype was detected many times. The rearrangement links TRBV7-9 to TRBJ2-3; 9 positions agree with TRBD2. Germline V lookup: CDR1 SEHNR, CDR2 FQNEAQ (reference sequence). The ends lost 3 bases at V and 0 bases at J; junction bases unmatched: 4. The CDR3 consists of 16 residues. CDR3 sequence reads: CASSFYLAGSTDTQYF. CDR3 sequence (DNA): TGTGCCAGCAGCTTTTACCTAGCGGGGAGCACAGATACGCAGTATTTT.